The 15 T cell receptor beta chains presented below share a single source sample, sequenced in a study of PD-1 blockade in classical Hodgkin lymphoma. Some clones are missing from TCRdb's copy, which holds only in-frame ones; the method was immunoSEQ multiplex PCR. The repertoire holds over 15,000 clones, roughly 84% seen once, with roughly 6.4% in the top ten. Every patient was affected by relapse after autologous stem cell transplantation, while exposure to brentuximab vedotin was not uniform. The material was peripheral blood mononuclear cells (PBMCs), obtained at baseline. The receptors derive from a human donor with classical Hodgkin lymphoma.

J is TRBJ2-5 and V is TRBV15; D possibly corresponds to TRBD2 (6 bases). Trimming left V 0 bases short and J 2 bases short, with 13 bases between. CDR1 is LNHNV and CDR2 is YYDKDF in the germline V gene (reference sequence). This CDR3 region has 16 residues. CDR3 coding DNA: TGTGCCACCAGCAGAGATCTTGGCGGGGCGCAAGAGACCCAGTACTTC. Amino acid sequence: CATSRDLGGAQETQYF.

The chain has TRBV14 and TRBJ2-7, with TRBD2 matching over 9 bases. Looked up from germline, CDR1 is SGHDN and CDR2 is FVKESK. V lost 5 bases to trimming and J lost 2 bases; unmatched junction nucleotides: 4. The CDR3 consists of 14 residues. CDR3 in DNA: TGTGCCAGCAGCGTTGGCGGGGGGGCCTACGAGCAGTACTTC. It codes for CASSVGGGAYEQYF. The complete variable domain, with remaining parts taken from reference TRBV14 and TRBJ2-7, reads EAGVTQFPSHSVIEKGQTVTLRCDPISGHDNLYWYRRVMGKEIKFLLHFVKESKQDESGMPNNRFLAERTGGTYSTLKVQPAELEDSGVYFCASSVGGGAYEQYFGPGTRLTVT.

This clone was seen more than once but under ten times. The genes are TRBV10-1 and TRBJ1-3; D is unclear. Germline CDR1 WNHNN, CDR2 SYGVQD (reference sequence). Trimming pared 4 bases from V and 1 base from J, leaving 2 bases between. CDR3 length: 12 amino acids. This CDR3 reads CASSASGNTIYF. The CDR3 bases are TGCGCCAGCAGTGCGTCTGGAAACACCATATATTTT.

The chain combines TRBV9 with TRBJ2-3; 9 nucleotides line up with TRBD2. This CDR3 region has 15 residues. The germline V gene has CDR1 SGDLS and CDR2 YYNGEE. Trimming removed 4 bases from V and 5 bases from J; junction bases left unmatched: 8. The chain's CDR3 is CASSFRLAAGDTQYF. CDR3 in DNA: TGTGCCAGCAGCTTCCGACTAGCGGCAGGAGATACGCAGTATTTT.

A word on this clone: A read error may explain this, as a much larger clone is one base away. Other nucleotide sequences from this sample produce the same CDR3. The chain employs TRBV6-5 and TRBJ2-7, with 7 positions matching TRBD1. V trimming: 2 bases; J trimming: 4 bases; junction bases outside the gene matches: 5. The CDR3 covers 14 residues. CDR1 MNHEY and CDR2 SVGAGI come from the germline V gene. The CDR3 sequence: CASSYPGGSYEQYF. The CDR3 DNA follows: TGTGCCAGCAGTTACCCAGGGGGTTCGTACGAGCAGTACTTC.

The chain uses TRBV7-6 and TRBJ2-3; 9 nucleotides line up with TRBD2. V gave up 1 base and J gave up 4 bases; unmatched junction bases: 3. The CDR3 length is 15 residues. Germline assignment: CDR1 SGHVS and CDR2 FNYEAQ. The CDR3: CASSLGGGGADTQYF. The CDR3 nucleotides are TGTGCCAGCAGCTTAGGTGGCGGGGGGGCAGATACGCAGTATTTT.

CDR3 in DNA: TGCGCCAGCAGCCAAGGTACGATGGATTCCCAATTTCAGGAGACCCAGTACTTC. Its protein product is CASSQGTMDSQFQETQYF. This sequence joins TRBV4-1 and TRBJ2-5; the D is unclear. Trimming took 1 base from V and 5 from J, leaving 23 bases between them. Germline V CDR1 and CDR2: MGHRA, YSYEKL. This CDR3 is 18 amino acids long.

This clone qualifies as medium-sized. The genes are TRBV29-1 and TRBJ1-1, with D possibly being TRBD1 (6 bases). Germline V gene lookup returns CDR1 SQVTM and CDR2 ANQGSEA. The V end was cut by 4 bases, the J end by 4 bases, with 16 bases between. CDR3 length equals 14 residues. The CDR3 protein is CSVASRGPGTEAFF. The DNA for the CDR3 is TGCAGCGTTGCATCTCGGGGGCCGGGCACTGAAGCTTTCTTT.

The chain's CDR3 is CASSLGDPRSYNEQFF. The CDR3 DNA is TGTGCCAGCAGCTTAGGGGACCCCCGCTCCTACAATGAGCAGTTCTTC. This rearrangement joins TRBV7-2 to TRBJ2-1; TRBD1 or TRBD2 may be the D gene (5 bases each). The germline V and J ends were trimmed by 1 base and 0 bases, with 10 bases remaining between them. Germline V gives CDR1 SGHTA, CDR2 FQGNSA. This CDR3 spans 16 amino acids.

The chain couples TRBV28 to TRBJ1-1; D gene unclear. The CDR3 has 15 residues. V dropped 3 bases and J dropped 1 base, with 12 bases sitting between them. Germline CDR1 is MDHEN and CDR2 is SYDVKM. CDR3 DNA sequence: TGTGCCAGCAGTTTGTTCACCCGGAGGAACACTGAAGCTTTCTTT. Protein product: CASSLFTRRNTEAFF.

J is TRBJ2-6 and V is TRBV9; D is perhaps TRBD2 (6 bases). V lost 0 bases to trimming and J lost 4 bases, with 11 bases between them. The CDR3 spans 16 residues. The germline CDR1 and CDR2 sequences are SGDLS and YYNGEE. The CDR3: CASSVVPAGGANVLTF. The CDR3 DNA reads TGTGCCAGCAGCGTAGTCCCGGCGGGAGGGGCCAACGTCCTGACTTTC.

The genes are TRBV7-6 and TRBJ2-2; D gene unclear. CDR1 and CDR2 (germline): SGHVS, FNYEAQ. Trimming removed 4 bases from V and 4 bases from J, with 10 bases in between. The CDR3 has 14 residues. The CDR3: CASSSRHGTGELFF. The CDR3, as DNA: TGTGCCAGCAGCTCAAGACACGGCACCGGGGAGCTGTTTTTT.

This chain links TRBV19 with TRBJ2-3; 11 nucleotides match TRBD2. The CDR3 runs to 15 residues. The germline CDR1 and CDR2 sequences are LNHDA and SQIVND (reference sequence). V shed 4 bases, J shed 6 bases, and the junction held 6 bases outside the gene matches. CDR3 loop: CASSTSGGTLDTQYF. For the CDR3, the DNA is TGTGCCAGTAGTACTAGCGGGGGGACACTTGATACGCAGTATTTT.

The chain carries TRBV27 and TRBJ2-1; 12 bases are a match to TRBD2. In germline, CDR1 is MNHEY, CDR2 SMNVEV (reference sequence). The CDR3 covers 16 residues. The V and J ends lost 5 bases and 2 bases, in that order; junction bases with no gene match: 4. The CDR3 is CASSLTSGGPYNEQFF. Here the CDR3 DNA reads TGTGCCAGCAGTCTCACTAGCGGGGGGCCCTACAATGAGCAGTTCTTC.

The table lists this clone with a count of one. V usage is TRBV28 and J usage is TRBJ2-5; TRBD2 matches at 8 bases. Germline CDR1 reads MDHEN; CDR2 reads SYDVKM. V was pared by 4 bases and J by 5 bases, with 9 bases of the junction left unmatched. This CDR3 has 15 amino acids. CDR3 bases: TGTGCCAGCAGTTCCATATCCGGACTAGCTGAGACCCAGTACTTC. Translating gives CASSSISGLAETQYF.